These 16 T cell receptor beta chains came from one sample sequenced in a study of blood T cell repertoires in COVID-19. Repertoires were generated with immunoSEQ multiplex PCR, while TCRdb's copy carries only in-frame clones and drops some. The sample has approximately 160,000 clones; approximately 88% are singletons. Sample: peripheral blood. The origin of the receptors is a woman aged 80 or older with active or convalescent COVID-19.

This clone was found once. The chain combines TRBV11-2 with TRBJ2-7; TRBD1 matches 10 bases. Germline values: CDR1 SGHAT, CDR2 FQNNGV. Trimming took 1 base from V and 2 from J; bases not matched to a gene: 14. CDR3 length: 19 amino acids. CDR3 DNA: TGTGCCAGCAGCTTAGCATTCCCAAGGAGAGGACAGGGGGCCTACGAGCAGTACTTC. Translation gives CASSLAFPRRGQGAYEQYF.

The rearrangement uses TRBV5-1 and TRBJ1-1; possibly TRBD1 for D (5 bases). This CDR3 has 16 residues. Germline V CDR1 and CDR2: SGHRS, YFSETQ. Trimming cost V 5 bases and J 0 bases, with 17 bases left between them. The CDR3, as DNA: TGCGCCAGCAGACTGGGTGGGGACTGGATGAACACTGAAGCTTTCTTT. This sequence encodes CASRLGGDWMNTEAFF.

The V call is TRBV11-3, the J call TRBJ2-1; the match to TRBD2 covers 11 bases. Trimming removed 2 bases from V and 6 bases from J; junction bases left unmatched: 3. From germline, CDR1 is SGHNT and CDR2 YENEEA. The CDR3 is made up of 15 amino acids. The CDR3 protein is CASSLSGLAVNEQFF. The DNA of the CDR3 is TGTGCCAGCAGCTTATCGGGACTAGCGGTCAATGAGCAGTTCTTC. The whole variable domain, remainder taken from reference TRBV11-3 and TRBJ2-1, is EAGVVQSPRYKIIEKKQPVAFWCNPISGHNTLYWYLQNLGQGPELLIRYENEEAVDDSQLPKDRFSAERLKGVDSTLKIQPAELGDSAVYLCASSLSGLAVNEQFFGPGTRLTVL.

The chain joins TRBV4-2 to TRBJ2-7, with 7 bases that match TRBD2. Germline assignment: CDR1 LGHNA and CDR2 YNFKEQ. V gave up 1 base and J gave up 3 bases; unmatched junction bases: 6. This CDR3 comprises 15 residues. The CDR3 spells CASSQGLAVDYEQYF. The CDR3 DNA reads TGTGCCAGCAGCCAAGGTCTAGCGGTGGACTACGAGCAGTACTTC.

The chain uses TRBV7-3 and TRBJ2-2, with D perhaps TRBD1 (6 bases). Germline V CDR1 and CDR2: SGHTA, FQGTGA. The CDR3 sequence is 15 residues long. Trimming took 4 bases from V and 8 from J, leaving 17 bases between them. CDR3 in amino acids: CASSSPAGVVGELFF. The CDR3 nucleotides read TGTGCCAGCAGCTCCCCCGCAGGGGTAGTGGGGGAGCTGTTTTTT.

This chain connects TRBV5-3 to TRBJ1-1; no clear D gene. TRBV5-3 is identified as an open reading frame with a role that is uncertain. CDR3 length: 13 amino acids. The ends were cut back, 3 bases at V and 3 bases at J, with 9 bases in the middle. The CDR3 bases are TGTGCCAGAAGCTGGAGTCCGGACACTGAAGCTTTCTTT. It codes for CARSWSPDTEAFF.

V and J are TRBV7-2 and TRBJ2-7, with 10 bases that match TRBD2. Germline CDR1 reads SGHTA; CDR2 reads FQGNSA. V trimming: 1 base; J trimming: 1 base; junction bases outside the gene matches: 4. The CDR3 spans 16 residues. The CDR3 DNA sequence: TGTGCCAGCAGCTTAGACTTAGCGGGGGGTTCCTACGAGCAGTACTTC. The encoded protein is CASSLDLAGGSYEQYF.

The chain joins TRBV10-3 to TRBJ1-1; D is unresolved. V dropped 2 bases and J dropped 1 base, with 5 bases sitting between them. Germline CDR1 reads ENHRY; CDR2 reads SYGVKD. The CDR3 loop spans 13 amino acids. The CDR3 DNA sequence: TGTGCCATCAGTGAGGGGCCGAACACTGAAGCTTTCTTT. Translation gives CAISEGPNTEAFF.

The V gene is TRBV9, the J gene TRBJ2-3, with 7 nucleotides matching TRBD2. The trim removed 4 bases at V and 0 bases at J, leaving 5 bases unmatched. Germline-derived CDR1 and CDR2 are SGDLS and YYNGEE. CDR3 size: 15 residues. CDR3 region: CASSPMGGSTDTQYF. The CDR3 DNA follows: TGTGCCAGCAGCCCTATGGGGGGGAGCACAGATACGCAGTATTTT.

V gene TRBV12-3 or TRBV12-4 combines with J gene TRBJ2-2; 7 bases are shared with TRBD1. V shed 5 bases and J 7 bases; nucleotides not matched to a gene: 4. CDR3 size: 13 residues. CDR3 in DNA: TGTGCCAGCAGTCCAGACAGGGTCGGGGAGCTGTTTTTT. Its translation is CASSPDRVGELFF.

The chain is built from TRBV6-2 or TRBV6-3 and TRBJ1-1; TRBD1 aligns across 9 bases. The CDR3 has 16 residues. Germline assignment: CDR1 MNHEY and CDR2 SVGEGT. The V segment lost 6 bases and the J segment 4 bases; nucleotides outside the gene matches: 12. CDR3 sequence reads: CASSPAGTGRVTEAFF. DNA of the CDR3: TGTGCCAGCAGCCCTGCCGGGACAGGGAGGGTCACTGAAGCTTTCTTT.

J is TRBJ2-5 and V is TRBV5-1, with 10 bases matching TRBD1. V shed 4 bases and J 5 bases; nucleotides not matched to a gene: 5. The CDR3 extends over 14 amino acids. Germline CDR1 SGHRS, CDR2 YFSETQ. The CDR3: CASSRQGAPETQYF. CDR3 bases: TGCGCCAGCAGCCGACAGGGGGCTCCGGAGACCCAGTACTTC.

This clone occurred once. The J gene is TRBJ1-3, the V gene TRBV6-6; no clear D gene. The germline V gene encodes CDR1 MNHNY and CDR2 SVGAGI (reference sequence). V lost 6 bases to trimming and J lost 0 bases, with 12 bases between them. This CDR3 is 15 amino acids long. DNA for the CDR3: TGTGCCAGCAGATCGGACGGGAACTCTGGAAACACCATATATTTT. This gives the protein CASRSDGNSGNTIYF.

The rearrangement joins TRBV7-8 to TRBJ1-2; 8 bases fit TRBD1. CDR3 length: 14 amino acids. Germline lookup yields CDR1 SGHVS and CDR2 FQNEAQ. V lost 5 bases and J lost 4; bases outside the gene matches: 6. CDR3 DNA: TGTGCCAGCAGCCCCCTCGACAGGGGCTATGGCTACACCTTC. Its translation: CASSPLDRGYGYTF.

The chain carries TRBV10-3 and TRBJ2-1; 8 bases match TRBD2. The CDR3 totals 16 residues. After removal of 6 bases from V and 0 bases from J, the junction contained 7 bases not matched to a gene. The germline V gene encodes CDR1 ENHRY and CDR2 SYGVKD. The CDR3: CAISSGGLLSYNEQFF. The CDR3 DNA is TGTGCCATCAGCAGCGGGGGCCTCCTCTCCTACAATGAGCAGTTCTTC.

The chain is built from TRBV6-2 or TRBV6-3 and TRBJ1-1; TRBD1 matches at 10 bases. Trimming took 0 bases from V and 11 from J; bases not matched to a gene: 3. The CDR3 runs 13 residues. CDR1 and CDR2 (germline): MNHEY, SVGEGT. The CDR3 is CASSYSTGGWAFF. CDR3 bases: TGTGCCAGCAGTTACTCGACAGGGGGCTGGGCTTTCTTT.